This T cell receptor (delta chain) came from a study of Vδ1+ human thymocytes. To note about this clone: As yet, its antigen is unknown.

Extracted RNA was reverse transcribed into cDNA. The CDR3 regions were amplified by multiplex PCR from V-gene primers to a constant-region primer. TCRdb called clones from the multiplex PCR reads again using CATT. The top ten clones hold roughly 0.5% of a sample with about 55,000 delta-chain clones, around 15% of them seen once. Purity of the sorted Vdelta1+ thymocytes ranged from roughly 97% to 99.6%. Deletions cut 4 bases from V and 0 bases from J, with 6 bases between. Germline CDR1 is TSWWSYY and CDR2 is QGS. CDR3 length: 13 amino acids. Study-wide findings and caveats: Thymic TRG and TRD repertoires appeared highly polyclonal.

The V and J genes are TRDV1 and TRDJ1; no clear D. The sequencing sample was made of Vdelta1+ gamma-delta thymocytes from the thymus. The subset was: FACS-sorted CD3+ TCRalphabeta- TCRVdelta1+ TCRVdelta2- thymocytes. This receptor was taken from a boy younger than two who had congenital heart surgery. The DNA for the CDR3 is TGTGCTCTTGGGGCTCCCAACACCGATAAACTCATCTTT. This encodes CALGAPNTDKLIF.